The present TCR beta chain was sequenced within a study of T cells in Graves' hyperthyroidism and ophthalmopathy. What was amplified from RNA transcripts were TCR beta CDR3 regions. In the first-round RT-PCR of the TCR CDR3, the HTBI primer set was used. TCRdb called the multiplex PCR reads again in MiXCR, with one record for every CDR3 protein. Altogether about 640,000 distinct CDR3 sequences are present, more than 20% being singletons, with the ten largest covering 34%. The sequence was collected from a man aged 25-45 years with Graves' ophthalmopathy. The sample consisted of blood.

CDR3 protein: CASSMDPLQETQYF. The CDR3 DNA is TGTGCCAGCAGTATGGACCCTCTGCAAGAGACCCAGTACTTC. This chain links TRBV28 with TRBJ2-5, with D uncertain. V was clipped by 5 bases and J by 2 bases, with 12 bases between them. Germline loops: CDR1 MDHEN, CDR2 SYDVKM. The CDR3 contains 14 residues.